This TCR beta chain was sequenced during a study of CD8+CD57+ T cells in acquired aplastic anemia. Study-wide findings and caveats: Patients and controls shared twenty-nine CD8+ CDR3 sequences.

This clonotype was counted many times. The target antigen is unknown. Genomic DNA, the template, was used for profiling of the TCR beta VDJ and CDR3. TCRdb used MiXCR to reprocess the reads, holding one entry per CDR3 protein. The table has about 190,000 distinct CDR3 sequences, approximately 50% seen once. Germline values: CDR1 SGHAT, CDR2 FQDESV (reference sequence). This CDR3 has 14 amino acids. The germline V and J ends were trimmed by 2 bases and 8 bases, with 12 bases remaining between them. The source of this sequence is a human donor in good health, serving as a control. The chain joins TRBV11-1 to TRBJ1-4; D remains unclear. Sequencing was done on a sample of sorted CD4+, CD8+, or CD8+CD57+ T cells (not recorded which) from PBMCs. The CDR3: CASSLTALGEKLFF. The CDR3 nucleotides are TGTGCCAGCAGCTTAACCGCGCTTGGGGAAAAACTGTTTTTT.